This T cell receptor (beta chain) was observed in a study of blood T cells in healthy people across ages. Worth noting for this clonotype: Its target is not known.

Regarding the study as a whole: Long-lived and aged donors differed, with more naive CD4+ cells and higher diversity in the long-lived. Per-million-T-cell TCR beta diversity fell roughly linearly with age.

CDR1 and CDR2 (germline): LGHNA, YSLEER. Trimming took 6 bases from V and 4 from J, leaving 9 bases between them. The CDR3 extends over 13 amino acids. A J-beta primer mix and a sample-barcoded 5' primer were used in a second PCR of about 7 to 12 cycles. The template-switch adaptor was a 5' adaptor with 12 random nucleotides. It tagged each cDNA molecule. TCRdb re-called the 5' RACE reads with MiXCR, one entry per CDR3 protein. The table records more than 500,000 distinct CDR3 sequences, about a quarter of them present only once. Another study also made use of these data, one on T cells of mothers and their children. That work states: The overlap seen between related mothers and children slightly exceeded that of unrelated pairs, though not significantly.

The V gene is TRBV4-3, the J gene TRBJ1-4; D gene unclear. The source is a boy under 10 years old in good health. The specimen sequenced was blood. The CDR3 protein is CASRDLINEKLFF. The CDR3 DNA sequence: TGCGCCAGCAGGGACTTGATTAATGAAAAACTGTTTTTT.